This TCR beta chain originates from a study of T cell responses to AZD1222 COVID-19 vaccine. Study-level findings and limits: Donors skewed white British and female; clonal diversity was possibly underestimated. The repertoires were collected only after the peak T cell response. Just a handful of AZD1222 recipients tested seropositive at baseline.

Profiling relied on immunoSEQ multiplex PCR, and the TCRdb table lists in-frame clones only, not all of them. Counted here are about 82,000 clones, roughly 85% occurring once; the ten biggest clones make up approximately 1.3%. Looked up from germline, CDR1 is SGDLS and CDR2 is YYNGEE. V was clipped by 4 bases and J by 0 bases; unmatched bases: 7. The CDR3 is made up of 16 amino acids. Second doses that came at about 4 or about 12 weeks were put together. This clone was seen a single time. What it binds is not known. The chain employs TRBV9 and TRBJ2-7, with 10 bases lining up with TRBD2. The origin of this receptor is an adult who received the AZD1222 COVID-19 vaccine. The sequences come from peripheral blood, collected 28 days after the second AZD1222 dose. The CDR3 loop reads CASSPGASGSSYEQYF. The CDR3 nucleotides are TGTGCCAGCAGCCCAGGGGCTAGCGGGAGCTCCTACGAGCAGTACTTC.